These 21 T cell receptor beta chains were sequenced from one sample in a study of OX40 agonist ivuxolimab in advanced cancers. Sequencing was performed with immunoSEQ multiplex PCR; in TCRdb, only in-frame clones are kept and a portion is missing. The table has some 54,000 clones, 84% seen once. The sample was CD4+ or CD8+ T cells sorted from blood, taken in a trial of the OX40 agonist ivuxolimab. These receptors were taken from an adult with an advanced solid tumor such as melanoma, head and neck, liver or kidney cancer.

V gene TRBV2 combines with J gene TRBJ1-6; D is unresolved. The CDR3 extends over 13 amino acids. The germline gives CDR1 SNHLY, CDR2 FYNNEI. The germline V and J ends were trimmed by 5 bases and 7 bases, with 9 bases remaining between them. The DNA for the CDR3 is TGTGCCAGCAGTTCGTCCGGGAATTCACCCCTCCACTTT. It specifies CASSSSGNSPLHF. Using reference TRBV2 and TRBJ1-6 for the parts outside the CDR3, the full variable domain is EPEVTQTPSHQVTQMGQEVILRCVPISNHLYFYWYRQILGQKVEFLVSFYNNEISEKSEIFDDQFSVERPDGSNFTLKIRSTKLEDSAMYFCASSSSGNSPLHFGNGTRLTVT.

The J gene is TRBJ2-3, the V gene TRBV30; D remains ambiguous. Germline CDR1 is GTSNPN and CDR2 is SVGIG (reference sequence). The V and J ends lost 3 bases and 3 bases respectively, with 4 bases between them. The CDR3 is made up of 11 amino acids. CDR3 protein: CAWRHTDTQYF. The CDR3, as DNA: TGTGCCTGGAGACATACAGATACGCAGTATTTT.

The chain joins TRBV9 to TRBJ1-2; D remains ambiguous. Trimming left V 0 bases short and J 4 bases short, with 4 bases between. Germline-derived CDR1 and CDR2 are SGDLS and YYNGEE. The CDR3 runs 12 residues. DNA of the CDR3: TGTGCCAGCAGCGTAGAAGGCTATGGCTACACCTTC. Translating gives CASSVEGYGYTF.

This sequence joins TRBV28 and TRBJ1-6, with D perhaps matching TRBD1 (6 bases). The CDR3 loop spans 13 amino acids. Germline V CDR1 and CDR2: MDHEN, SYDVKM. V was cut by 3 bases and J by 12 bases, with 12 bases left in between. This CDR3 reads CASSLDSFEPLHF. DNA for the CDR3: TGTGCCAGCAGTTTGGACAGCTTCGAACCCCTCCACTTT.

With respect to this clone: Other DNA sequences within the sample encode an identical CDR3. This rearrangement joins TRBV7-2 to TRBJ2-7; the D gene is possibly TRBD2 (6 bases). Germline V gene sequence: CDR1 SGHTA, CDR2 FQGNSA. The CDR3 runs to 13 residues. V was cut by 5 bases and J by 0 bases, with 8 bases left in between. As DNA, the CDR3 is TGTGCCAGCAGCCCCGGGGGCTCCTACGAGCAGTACTTC. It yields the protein CASSPGGSYEQYF.

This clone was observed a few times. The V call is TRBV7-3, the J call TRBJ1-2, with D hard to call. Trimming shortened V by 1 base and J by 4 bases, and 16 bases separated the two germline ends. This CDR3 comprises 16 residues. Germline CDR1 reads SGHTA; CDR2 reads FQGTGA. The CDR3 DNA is TGTGCCAGCAGCTTAAGTTCCCCGGGTGAAATCTATGGCTACACCTTC. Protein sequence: CASSLSSPGEIYGYTF.

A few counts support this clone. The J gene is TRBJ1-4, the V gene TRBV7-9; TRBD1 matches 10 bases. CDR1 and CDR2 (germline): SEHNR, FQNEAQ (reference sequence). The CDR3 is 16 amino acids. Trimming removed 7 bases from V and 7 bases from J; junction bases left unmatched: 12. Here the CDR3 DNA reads TGTGCCAGCATCAAAAGTCTGGGGACAGGGGTTGAAAAACTGTTTTTT. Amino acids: CASIKSLGTGVEKLFF.

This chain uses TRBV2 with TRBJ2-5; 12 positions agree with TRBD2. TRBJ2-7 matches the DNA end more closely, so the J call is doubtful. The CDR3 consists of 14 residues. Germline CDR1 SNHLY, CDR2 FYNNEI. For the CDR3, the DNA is TGTGCCAGCAAGCCTAGCGGGAGGGACTACGAGCAGTACTTC. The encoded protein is CASKPSGRDYEQYF.

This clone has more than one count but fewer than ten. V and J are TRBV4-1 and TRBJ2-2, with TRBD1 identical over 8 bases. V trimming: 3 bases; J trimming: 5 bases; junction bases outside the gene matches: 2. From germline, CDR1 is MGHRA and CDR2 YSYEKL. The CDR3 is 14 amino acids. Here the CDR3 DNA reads TGCGCCAGCAGCCAGAGGACAGGGACCGGGGAGCTGTTTTTT. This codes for CASSQRTGTGELFF.

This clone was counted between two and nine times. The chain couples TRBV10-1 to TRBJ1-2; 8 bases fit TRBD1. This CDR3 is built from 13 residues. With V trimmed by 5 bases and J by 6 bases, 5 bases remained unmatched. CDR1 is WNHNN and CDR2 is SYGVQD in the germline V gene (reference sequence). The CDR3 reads CASSSDRADGYTF. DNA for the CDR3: TGCGCCAGCAGTTCGGACAGGGCTGATGGCTACACCTTC.

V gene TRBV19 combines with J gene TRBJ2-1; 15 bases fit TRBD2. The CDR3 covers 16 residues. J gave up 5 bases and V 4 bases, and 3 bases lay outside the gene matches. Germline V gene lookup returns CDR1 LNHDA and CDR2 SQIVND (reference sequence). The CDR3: CASSRGTSGRNNEQFF. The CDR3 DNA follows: TGTGCCAGTAGTAGGGGGACTAGCGGGAGGAACAATGAGCAGTTCTTC.

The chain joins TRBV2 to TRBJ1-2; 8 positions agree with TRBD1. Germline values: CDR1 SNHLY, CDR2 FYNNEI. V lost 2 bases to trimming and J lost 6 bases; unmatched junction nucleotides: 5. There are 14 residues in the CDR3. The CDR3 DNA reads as TGTGCCAGCAGTGAACTGGGACAGGTTGATGGCTACACCTTC. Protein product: CASSELGQVDGYTF. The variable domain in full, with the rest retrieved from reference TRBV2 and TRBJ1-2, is EPEVTQTPSHQVTQMGQEVILRCVPISNHLYFYWYRQILGQKVEFLVSFYNNEISEKSEIFDDQFSVERPDGSNFTLKIRSTKLEDSAMYFCASSELGQVDGYTFGSGTRLTVV.

CDR3 bases: TGCGCCAGCAGCTTGGAGCTGACAGACAATGAGCAGTTCTTC. Translated: CASSLELTDNEQFF. The chain couples TRBV5-1 to TRBJ2-1; D is perhaps TRBD1 (5 bases). Germline CDR1 is SGHRS and CDR2 is YFSETQ. Trimming removed 0 bases from V and 5 bases from J, with 9 bases in between. CDR3 length: 14 amino acids.

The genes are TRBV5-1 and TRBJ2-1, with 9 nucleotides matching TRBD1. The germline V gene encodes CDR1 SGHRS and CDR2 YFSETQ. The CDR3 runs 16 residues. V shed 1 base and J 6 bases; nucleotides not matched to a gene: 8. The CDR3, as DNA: TGCGCCAGCAGCTTGTCCGCGGACAGGGGCCGCAATGAGCAGTTCTTC. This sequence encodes CASSLSADRGRNEQFF.

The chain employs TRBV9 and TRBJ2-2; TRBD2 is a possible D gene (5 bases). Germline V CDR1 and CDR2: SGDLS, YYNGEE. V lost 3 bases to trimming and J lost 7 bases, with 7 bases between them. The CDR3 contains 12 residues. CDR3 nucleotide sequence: TGTGCCAGCAGCGGGGAGCTCGGGGAGCTGTTTTTT. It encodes CASSGELGELFF.

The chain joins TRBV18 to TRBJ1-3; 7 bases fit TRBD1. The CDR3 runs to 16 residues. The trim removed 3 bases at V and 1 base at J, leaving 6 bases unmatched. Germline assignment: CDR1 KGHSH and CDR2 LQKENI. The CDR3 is CASSPTGTASGNTIYF. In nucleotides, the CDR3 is TGTGCCAGCTCACCCACCGGGACAGCTTCTGGAAACACCATATATTTT.

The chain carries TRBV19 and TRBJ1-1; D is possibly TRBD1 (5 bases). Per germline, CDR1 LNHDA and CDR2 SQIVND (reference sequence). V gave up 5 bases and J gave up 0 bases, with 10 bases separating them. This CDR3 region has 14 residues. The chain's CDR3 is CASSFQGMNTEAFF. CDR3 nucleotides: TGTGCCAGTAGTTTTCAGGGCATGAACACTGAAGCTTTCTTT.

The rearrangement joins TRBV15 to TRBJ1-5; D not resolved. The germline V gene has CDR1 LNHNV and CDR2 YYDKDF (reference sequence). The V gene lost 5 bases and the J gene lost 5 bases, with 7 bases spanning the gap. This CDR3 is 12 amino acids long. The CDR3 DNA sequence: TGTGCCACCAGCGGGTGGGATCAGCCCCAGCATTTT. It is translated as CATSGWDQPQHF.

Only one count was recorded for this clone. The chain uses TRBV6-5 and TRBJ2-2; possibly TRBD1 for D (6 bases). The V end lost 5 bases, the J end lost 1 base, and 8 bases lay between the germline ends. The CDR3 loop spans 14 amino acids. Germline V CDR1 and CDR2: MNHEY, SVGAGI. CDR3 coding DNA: TGTGCCAGCAGTGAGGGGGTGAACACCGGGGAGCTGTTTTTT. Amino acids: CASSEGVNTGELFF.

As DNA, the CDR3 is TGTGCCACCAGCAGAGGAGGCAGCGGGACGGCGCGGTTAGCCAAAAACATTCAGTACTTC. It encodes CATSRGGSGTARLAKNIQYF. The J gene is TRBJ2-4, the V gene TRBV15, with 7 positions matching TRBD2. V gave up 1 base and J gave up 0 bases; unmatched junction bases: 15. In germline, CDR1 is LNHNV, CDR2 YYDKDF (reference sequence). The CDR3 totals 20 residues.

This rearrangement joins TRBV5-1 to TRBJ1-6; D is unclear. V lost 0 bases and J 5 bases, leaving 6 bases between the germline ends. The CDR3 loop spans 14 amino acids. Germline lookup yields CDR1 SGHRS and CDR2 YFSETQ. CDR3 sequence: CASSLALNNSPLHF. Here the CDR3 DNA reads TGCGCCAGCAGCTTGGCACTTAATAATTCACCCCTCCACTTT.